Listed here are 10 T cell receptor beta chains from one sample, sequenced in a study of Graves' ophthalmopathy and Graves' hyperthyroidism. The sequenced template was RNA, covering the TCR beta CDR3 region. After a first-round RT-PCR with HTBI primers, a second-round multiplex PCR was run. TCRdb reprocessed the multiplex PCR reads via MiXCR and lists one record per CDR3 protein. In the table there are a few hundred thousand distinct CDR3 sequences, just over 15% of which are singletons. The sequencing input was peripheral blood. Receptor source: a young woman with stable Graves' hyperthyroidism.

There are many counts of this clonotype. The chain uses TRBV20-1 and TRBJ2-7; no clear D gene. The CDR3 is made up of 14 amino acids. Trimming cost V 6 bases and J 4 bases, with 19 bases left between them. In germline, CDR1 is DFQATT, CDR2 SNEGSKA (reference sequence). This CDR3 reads CSAQRTPDPYEQYF. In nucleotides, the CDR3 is TGCAGTGCGCAACGGACGCCTGATCCATACGAGCAGTACTTC.

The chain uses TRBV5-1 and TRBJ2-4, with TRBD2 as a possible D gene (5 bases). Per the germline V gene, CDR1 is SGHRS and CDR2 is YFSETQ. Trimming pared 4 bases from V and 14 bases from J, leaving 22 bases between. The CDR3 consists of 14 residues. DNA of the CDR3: TGCGCCAGCAGCCCGGGTATGCTAGCCACGGGTAAGTACTTC. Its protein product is CASSPGMLATGKYF.

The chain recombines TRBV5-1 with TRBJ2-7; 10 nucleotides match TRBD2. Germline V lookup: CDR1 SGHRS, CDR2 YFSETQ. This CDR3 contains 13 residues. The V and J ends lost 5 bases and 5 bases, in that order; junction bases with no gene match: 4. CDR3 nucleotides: TGCGCCAGCAGATCCGGGACTAGCGACGAGCAGTACTTC. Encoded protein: CASRSGTSDEQYF.

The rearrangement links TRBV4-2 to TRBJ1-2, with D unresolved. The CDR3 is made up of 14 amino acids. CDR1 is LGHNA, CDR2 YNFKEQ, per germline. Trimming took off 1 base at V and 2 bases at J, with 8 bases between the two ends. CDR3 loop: CASSQVDKNYGYTF. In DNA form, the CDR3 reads TGTGCCAGCAGCCAAGTAGACAAAAACTATGGCTACACCTTC.

The CDR3: CATGFGRRYEQYF. DNA of the CDR3: TGTGCCACAGGCTTTGGTAGGAGATACGAGCAGTACTTC. This chain connects TRBV12-3 or TRBV12-4 to TRBJ2-7; D not resolved. This CDR3 region has 13 residues. The ends were cut back, 10 bases at V and 4 bases at J, with 17 bases in the middle.

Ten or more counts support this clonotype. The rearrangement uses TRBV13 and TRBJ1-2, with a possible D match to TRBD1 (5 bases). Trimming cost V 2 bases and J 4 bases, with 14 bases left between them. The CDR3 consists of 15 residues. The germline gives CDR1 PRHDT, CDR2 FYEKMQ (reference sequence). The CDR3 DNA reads TGTGCCAGCAGCTTATCCGGGACCGGGTCCTATGGCTACACCTTC. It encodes CASSLSGTGSYGYTF.

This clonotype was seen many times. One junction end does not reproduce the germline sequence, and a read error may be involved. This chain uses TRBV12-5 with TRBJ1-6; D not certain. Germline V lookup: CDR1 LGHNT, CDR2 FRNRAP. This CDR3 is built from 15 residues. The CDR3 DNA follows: TGTGCTAGTGGTTTGGTTCGGACGGCGGATTCACACCTCCACTTT. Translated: CASGLVRTADSHLHF.

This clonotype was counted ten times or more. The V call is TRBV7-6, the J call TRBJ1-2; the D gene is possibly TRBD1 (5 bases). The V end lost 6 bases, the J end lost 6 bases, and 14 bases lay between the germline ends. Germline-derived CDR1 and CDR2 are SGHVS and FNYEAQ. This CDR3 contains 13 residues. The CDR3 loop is CASRRSRVDGYTF. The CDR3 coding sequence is TGTGCCAGCAGACGATCCAGGGTAGATGGCTACACCTTC. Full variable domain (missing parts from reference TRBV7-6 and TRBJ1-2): GAGVSQSPRYKVTKRGQDVALRCDPISGHVSLYWYRQALGQGPEFLTYFNYEAQQDKSGLPNDRFSAERPEGSISTLTIQRTEQRDSAMYRCASRRSRVDGYTFGSGTRLTVV.

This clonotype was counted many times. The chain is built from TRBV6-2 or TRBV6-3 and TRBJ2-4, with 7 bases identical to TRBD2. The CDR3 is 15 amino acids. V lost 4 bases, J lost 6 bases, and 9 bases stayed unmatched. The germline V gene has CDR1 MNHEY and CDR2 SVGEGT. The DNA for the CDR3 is TGTGCCAGCAGTTCCCGGGGGGTAATGAGAAACATTCAGTACTTC. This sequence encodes CASSSRGVMRNIQYF.

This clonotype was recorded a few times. CDR3 sequence reads: CASSPGTGMNYEQYF. In DNA, the CDR3 is TGTGCCAGCTCACCGGGGACAGGGATGAACTACGAGCAGTACTTC. The chain has TRBV18 and TRBJ2-7, with 9 nucleotides matching TRBD1. Looked up from germline, CDR1 is KGHSH and CDR2 is LQKENI. After removal of 3 bases from V and 3 bases from J, the junction contained 6 bases not matched to a gene. The CDR3 length is 15 residues.